This TCR beta chain was captured by sequencing in a study of blood T cell repertoires in COVID-19. Overall study: The samples span acute and convalescent COVID-19 from the United States, Italy and Spain. T cells, B-cell-depleted T cells, or PBMCs supplied cDNA or gDNA.

As handled by the study authors: Reference gene primers were amplified, and this amplification served to estimate nucleated cell counts. Assay used: immunoSEQ multiplex PCR; TCRdb lists only in-frame clones, some missing. V and J calls and clone size follow that table, whereas D and trimming were derived from the DNA. The data contain some 140,000 clones, about 79% of them singletons. This TCR derives from a woman in her sixties or seventies with acute or convalescent COVID-19. What was sequenced was peripheral blood.

Here the CDR3 reads CASSAAGYSEANEKLFF. CDR3 coding DNA: TGTGCCAGCAGCGCGGCTGGATACTCGGAGGCTAATGAAAAACTGTTTTTT. The chain links TRBV7-6 to TRBJ1-4; D is ambiguous. CDR3 length: 17 residues. Trimming shortened V by 5 bases and J by 3 bases, and 19 bases separated the two germline ends. Germline V gene sequence: CDR1 SGHVS, CDR2 FNYEAQ.